The 17 T cell receptor beta chains in this list originate from one sample, sequenced in a study of T cells after yellow fever vaccination. MiXCR was run by TCRdb on the 5' RACE reads, yielding one entry per CDR3 protein. The table lists under 300,000 distinct CDR3 sequences, 10% to 15% of them singletons. The input for sequencing was CD4+ T cells sorted from PBMCs, taken 45 days after the yellow fever booster vaccination. The receptors stem from a man aged 25-40 years who received the YFV17D yellow fever vaccine.

This clonotype was detected only a few times. The chain employs TRBV7-9 and TRBJ2-1; D is uncertain. The CDR3 consists of 13 residues. The V gene lost 6 bases and the J gene lost 6 bases, with 12 bases spanning the gap. From germline, CDR1 is SEHNR and CDR2 FQNEAQ (reference sequence). CDR3 bases: TGTGCCAGCAGAAGGGCGGCAGGCAATGAGCAGTTCTTC. Protein product: CASRRAAGNEQFF. The complete variable domain, with remaining parts taken from reference TRBV7-9 and TRBJ2-1, reads DTGVSQNPRHKITKRGQNVTFRCDPISEHNRLYWYRQTLGQGPEFLTYFQNEAQLEKSRLLSDRFSAERPKGSFSTLEIQRTEQGDSAMYLCASRRAAGNEQFFGPGTRLTVL.

This clonotype was found a few times. The chain links TRBV6-1 to TRBJ2-7; D is ambiguous. This CDR3 spans 14 amino acids. V gave up 4 bases and J gave up 2 bases, with 12 bases separating them. Germline CDR1 reads MNHNS; CDR2 reads SASEGT. In nucleotides, the CDR3 is TGTGCCAGCAGTGCGGATCAGGTTCCCTACGAGCAGTACTTC. Its translation: CASSADQVPYEQYF.

This clonotype was seen only a few times. The rearrangement joins TRBV2 to TRBJ2-6, with D unresolved. The germline V and J ends were trimmed by 7 bases and 0 bases, with 16 bases remaining between them. The CDR3 sequence is 17 residues long. From germline, CDR1 is SNHLY and CDR2 FYNNEI. DNA of the CDR3: TGTGCCAGCACCAGTATCGAACGTTCCTCTGGGGCCAACGTCCTGACTTTC. This translates into CASTSIERSSGANVLTF.

A few counts support this clonotype. V usage is TRBV5-6 and J usage is TRBJ2-2, with 11 bases lining up with TRBD2. Germline values: CDR1 SGHDT, CDR2 YYEEEE. Unmatched junction bases numbered 7, after V lost 2 bases and J lost 7 bases. The CDR3 totals 16 residues. CDR3 nucleotides: TGTGCCAGCAGCTTACCGACTAGCGGGACGGTCGGGGAGCTGTTTTTT. It is translated as CASSLPTSGTVGELFF.

The DNA for the CDR3 is TGTGCCAGCAGAGAACAGGGGGCGCCGAATGGCTACACCTTC. Translated: CASREQGAPNGYTF. This rearrangement joins TRBV12-3 or TRBV12-4 to TRBJ1-2, with 9 bases identical to TRBD1. V was pared by 6 bases and J by 6 bases, with 8 bases of the junction left unmatched. The CDR3 consists of 14 residues.

This clonotype came up a few times. J is TRBJ2-7 and V is TRBV4-3; no firm D call. V lost 0 bases, J lost 7 bases, and 16 bases lay in between. The CDR3 has 15 residues. The germline gives CDR1 LGHNA, CDR2 YSLEER. CDR3 sequence: CASSQDLLPPGEQYF. In DNA, the CDR3 is TGCGCCAGCAGCCAAGATCTACTCCCCCCTGGGGAGCAGTACTTC.

Only a few counts were recorded for this clonotype. The chain couples TRBV29-1 to TRBJ2-5, with no clear D. Germline CDR1 and CDR2: SQVTM and ANQGSEA. The CDR3 loop spans 15 amino acids. V lost 4 bases and J lost 2, with 17 bases in between. The chain's CDR3 is CSVAEGSSRQETQYF. Written as DNA, the CDR3 is TGCAGCGTTGCCGAAGGTTCCTCGAGGCAAGAGACCCAGTACTTC.

V usage is TRBV20-1 and J usage is TRBJ1-5; D is possibly TRBD1 (5 bases). This CDR3 comprises 15 residues. CDR1 is DFQATT and CDR2 is SNEGSKA in the germline V gene (reference sequence). The ends were cut back, 6 bases at V and 9 bases at J, with 24 bases in the middle. Here the CDR3 reads CSAGRAGPGGSPQHF. Here the CDR3 DNA reads TGCAGTGCCGGGAGGGCAGGGCCTGGCGGTTCGCCCCAGCATTTT.

The rearrangement links TRBV20-1 to TRBJ2-7; 12 positions match TRBD1. The CDR3 extends over 15 amino acids. The ends lost 3 bases at V and 4 bases at J; junction bases unmatched: 7. In germline, CDR1 is DFQATT, CDR2 SNEGSKA (reference sequence). The CDR3 loop is CSAREGQGAGYEQYF. Written as DNA, the CDR3 is TGCAGTGCTAGGGAGGGACAGGGGGCAGGGTACGAGCAGTACTTC.

In this sample, this clonotype turned up a few times. The chain has TRBV6-5 and TRBJ2-5, with 8 positions matching TRBD2. V dropped 0 bases and J dropped 4; count of bases not matched to a gene: 4. CDR1 and CDR2 (germline): MNHEY, SVGAGI. This CDR3 is 15 amino acids long. CDR3 in amino acids: CASSYSPGRAETQYF. CDR3 DNA sequence: TGTGCCAGCAGTTACTCGCCCGGGAGGGCAGAGACCCAGTACTTC.

The gene calls are TRBV5-6 and TRBJ2-1; 10 nucleotides match TRBD2. CDR1 is SGHDT, CDR2 YYEEEE, per germline. CDR3 length equals 16 residues. V lost 4 bases to trimming and J lost 0 bases; unmatched junction nucleotides: 4. CDR3 nucleotides: TGTGCCAGCAGCACCCGGACTAGCGGCTCCTACAATGAGCAGTTCTTC. This codes for CASSTRTSGSYNEQFF.

The chain recombines TRBV4-3 with TRBJ2-1, with D maybe TRBD1 (5 bases). CDR1 and CDR2 (germline): LGHNA, YSLEER. CDR3 length equals 18 residues. V shed 1 base and J shed 0 bases, with 16 bases lying between them. This CDR3 is CASSQGRGGRSSYNEQFF. CDR3 coding DNA: TGCGCCAGCAGCCAAGGAAGGGGCGGTCGGAGCTCCTACAATGAGCAGTTCTTC.

As for this clonotype: Relative to the germline gene, one junction end is altered; a read error may explain this. The CDR3 DNA is TGCAATGCTAGAGGAGGGCTAGCGGGAAACAATGAGCAGTTCTTC. This codes for CNARGGLAGNNEQFF. V is TRBV20-1 and J is TRBJ2-1; 9 positions agree with TRBD2. CDR3 length: 15 amino acids. From germline, CDR1 is DFQATT and CDR2 SNEGSKA (reference sequence).

This clonotype was observed a handful of times. The chain links TRBV28 to TRBJ2-7; the match to TRBD1 covers 9 bases. This CDR3 has 14 residues. Trimming at V came to 8 bases and at J to 3 bases, leaving 8 bases not matched to a gene. Germline CDR1 MDHEN, CDR2 SYDVKM. CDR3 DNA: TGTGCCAGCCTTCCGGGACAGGGATTCTACGAGCAGTACTTC. Residues: CASLPGQGFYEQYF.

This chain links TRBV7-9 with TRBJ2-7; the D gene could be TRBD1 or TRBD2 (5 bases each). Trimming pared 5 bases from V and 3 bases from J, leaving 17 bases between. CDR1 is SEHNR and CDR2 is FQNEAQ in the germline V gene (reference sequence). CDR3 length: 15 amino acids. The CDR3 loop reads CASSEPGRRSYEQYF. For the CDR3, the DNA is TGTGCCAGCAGCGAGCCGGGACGGAGAAGCTACGAGCAGTACTTC.

This clonotype was found a few times. The rearrangement joins TRBV20-1 to TRBJ1-2; tentatively, D is TRBD1 (5 bases). The germline V and J ends were trimmed by 6 bases and 8 bases, with 13 bases remaining between them. This CDR3 is 11 amino acids long. CDR1 is DFQATT, CDR2 SNEGSKA, per germline (reference sequence). The CDR3 region is CSAPGVRGYTF. The CDR3 nucleotides are TGCAGTGCGCCGGGGGTGAGGGGCTACACCTTC.

The sample holds a few counts of this clonotype. The J gene is TRBJ2-1, the V gene TRBV5-5; possible D gene TRBD2, 6 bases. Germline V gives CDR1 SGHKS, CDR2 YYEKEE (reference sequence). The V gene lost 4 bases and the J gene lost 6 bases, with 11 bases spanning the gap. The CDR3 has 13 residues. The CDR3 sequence: CASSPGVPNEQFF. The CDR3 DNA reads TGTGCCAGCAGCCCGGGGGTGCCCAATGAGCAGTTCTTC.